The 18 T cell receptor beta chains presented below share a single source sample, sequenced in a study of blood T cells in healthy people across ages. Primers used in a second PCR of about 7 to 12 cycles were a sample-barcoded 5' primer and a J-beta primer mix. TCRdb passed the 5' RACE reads through MiXCR, listing each CDR3 protein once. The table lists some 1.8 million distinct CDR3 sequences, about 39% of them singletons. The sample consisted of blood. The origin of the receptors is a human donor in good health.

The chain joins TRBV6-1 to TRBJ1-1; D gene ambiguous. The V end was cut by 0 bases, the J end by 6 bases, with 14 bases between. This CDR3 has 15 amino acids. Germline-derived CDR1 and CDR2 are MNHNS and SASEGT. The CDR3 loop reads CASSEAGRTHAEAFF. DNA of the CDR3: TGTGCCAGCAGTGAAGCCGGCCGAACTCACGCTGAAGCTTTCTTT.

Only one count was recorded for this clonotype. This chain links TRBV6-4 with TRBJ2-3; TRBD1 matches 10 bases. J was trimmed by 6 bases and V by 7 bases; bases with no gene match: 7. Germline CDR1 is MRHNA and CDR2 is SNTAGT. The CDR3 runs 14 residues. CDR3 sequence reads: CASIRDRGRDTQYF. CDR3 coding DNA: TGTGCCAGCATTCGGGACAGGGGCCGGGATACGCAGTATTTT.

The V and J genes are TRBV29-1 and TRBJ2-3, with D possibly matching TRBD2 (5 bases). The CDR3 contains 15 residues. V lost 3 bases and J lost 2, with 15 bases in between. Germline V gene sequence: CDR1 SQVTM, CDR2 ANQGSEA. The CDR3 reads CSVDNMGGFTDTQYF. The CDR3 region has the DNA TGCAGCGTTGATAATATGGGCGGGTTCACAGATACGCAGTATTTT.

V is TRBV29-1 and J is TRBJ1-2; D is unclear. The length of the CDR3 is 18 residues. The germline V gene encodes CDR1 SQVTM and CDR2 ANQGSEA. Trimming cost V 2 bases and J 6 bases, with 28 bases left between them. CDR3 sequence: CSVELLAGRVAWEDGYTF. As DNA, the CDR3 is TGCAGCGTTGAACTCCTGGCGGGAAGGGTAGCATGGGAAGATGGCTACACCTTC.

The chain couples TRBV7-3 to TRBJ2-1; D may be TRBD2 (7 bases). Germline CDR1 and CDR2: SGHTA and FQGTGA. Deletions cut 4 bases from V and 7 bases from J, with 17 bases between. There are 15 residues in the CDR3. The CDR3 here is CASSSGAGALNEQFF. For the CDR3, the DNA is TGTGCCAGCAGCTCAGGGGCGGGGGCCCTTAATGAGCAGTTCTTC.

This sequence joins TRBV5-1 and TRBJ2-4; no clear D gene. V was shortened by 4 bases and J by 0 bases, with 11 bases between the two germline ends. CDR3 length: 15 amino acids. CDR1 is SGHRS, CDR2 YFSETQ, per germline. The CDR3 spells CASSPNLIAKNIQYF. The CDR3 DNA is TGCGCCAGCAGCCCCAATTTAATAGCCAAAAACATTCAGTACTTC. The variable domain in full, with the rest retrieved from reference TRBV5-1 and TRBJ2-4, is KAGVTQTPRYLIKTRGQQVTLSCSPISGHRSVSWYQQTPGQGLQFLFEYFSETQRNKGNFPGRFSGRQFSNSRSEMNVSTLELGDSALYLCASSPNLIAKNIQYFGAGTRLSVL.

DNA for the CDR3: TGCGCCAGCAGCCAGTCGGGTACTCGGGAAGAGACCCAGTACTTC. The encoded protein is CASSQSGTREETQYF. V usage is TRBV4-3 and J usage is TRBJ2-5; unclear D gene. This CDR3 contains 15 residues. Trimming took 3 bases from V and 3 from J, leaving 14 bases between them. CDR1 and CDR2 (germline): LGHNA, YSLEER.

This clonotype was detected a few times. The chain carries TRBV20-1 and TRBJ2-5; a possible D gene is TRBD2 (6 bases). CDR1 and CDR2 from the germline V gene are DFQATT and SNEGSKA (reference sequence). Deletions cut 3 bases from V and 5 bases from J, with 13 bases between. The CDR3 totals 13 residues. Written as DNA, the CDR3 is TGCAGTGCTAGTTTCGGGGGATGGGAGACCCAGTACTTC. It yields the protein CSASFGGWETQYF.

This clonotype was observed once. The V call is TRBV7-9, the J call TRBJ2-5; D unresolved. Germline lookup yields CDR1 SEHNR and CDR2 FQNEAQ (reference sequence). CDR3 length equals 14 residues. The germline V and J ends were trimmed by 8 bases and 5 bases, with 18 bases remaining between them. The CDR3 loop reads CASRPQGQMETQYF. The CDR3 DNA follows: TGTGCCAGCCGACCACAAGGGCAGATGGAGACCCAGTACTTC. Full variable domain (missing parts from reference TRBV7-9 and TRBJ2-5): DTGVSQNPRHKITKRGQNVTFRCDPISEHNRLYWYRQTLGQGPEFLTYFQNEAQLEKSRLLSDRFSAERPKGSFSTLEIQRTEQGDSAMYLCASRPQGQMETQYFGPGTRLLVL.

This clonotype was found a few times. The chain combines TRBV12-5 with TRBJ2-1; D gene uncertain. The CDR3 length is 12 residues. Trimming took off 2 bases at V and 10 bases at J, with 9 bases between the two ends. Germline loops: CDR1 LGHNT, CDR2 FRNRAP. The CDR3 reads CASGLITLEQFF. The DNA for the CDR3 is TGTGCTAGTGGTTTGATAACACTGGAGCAGTTCTTC.

This clonotype was counted a few times. V is TRBV7-9 and J is TRBJ2-5; D is unclear. V was shortened by 4 bases and J by 3 bases, with 9 bases between the two germline ends. Germline V CDR1 and CDR2: SEHNR, FQNEAQ (reference sequence). The CDR3 is 13 residues long. The CDR3 DNA reads as TGTGCCAGCAGCTCACAACTGAAAGAGACCCAGTACTTC. Its protein is CASSSQLKETQYF. Full variable domain (remainder filled in from reference TRBV7-9 and TRBJ2-5): DTGVSQNPRHKITKRGQNVTFRCDPISEHNRLYWYRQTLGQGPEFLTYFQNEAQLEKSRLLSDRFSAERPKGSFSTLEIQRTEQGDSAMYLCASSSQLKETQYFGPGTRLLVL.

This clonotype has a handful of counts. The V gene is TRBV29-1, the J gene TRBJ1-4, with D possibly being TRBD1 (6 bases). The germline V and J ends were trimmed by 0 bases and 8 bases, with 13 bases remaining between them. The CDR3 extends over 14 amino acids. Germline V lookup: CDR1 SQVTM, CDR2 ANQGSEA. Written as DNA, the CDR3 is TGCAGCGTTGAAGATCGGGGGCGTGGGGAAAAACTGTTTTTT. It translates to CSVEDRGRGEKLFF. The whole variable domain, filled in from reference TRBV29-1 and TRBJ1-4, reads SAVISQKPSRDICQRGTSLTIQCQVDSQVTMMFWYRQQPGQSLTLIATANQGSEATYESGFVIDKFPISRPNLTFSTLTVSNMSPEDSSIYLCSVEDRGRGEKLFFGSGTQLSVL.

This clonotype came up a few times. The genes are TRBV11-3 and TRBJ2-7; a weak D match, TRBD2 (5 bases). Germline V lookup: CDR1 SGHNT, CDR2 YENEEA. The CDR3 consists of 14 residues. V was trimmed by 5 bases and J by 2 bases, leaving 13 bases between them. The CDR3 nucleotides are TGTGCCAGCAGCCAAAGAGCGGTTACCTACGAGCAGTACTTC. Protein product: CASSQRAVTYEQYF.

The chain has TRBV29-1 and TRBJ2-3; D may correspond to TRBD1 or TRBD2 (5 bases each). Trimming removed 6 bases from V and 0 bases from J, with 16 bases in between. This CDR3 is built from 15 residues. Germline CDR1 SQVTM, CDR2 ANQGSEA. The CDR3 DNA sequence: TGCAGCGTCAGAGGGGCGAAACTAAGCACAGATACGCAGTATTTT. It specifies CSVRGAKLSTDTQYF.

The chain joins TRBV2 to TRBJ2-7; no firm D call. Trimming cost V 3 bases and J 2 bases, with 11 bases left between them. Germline assignment: CDR1 SNHLY and CDR2 FYNNEI. The CDR3 length is 14 residues. CDR3 coding DNA: TGTGCCAGCAGTGAGGCGGACGAAGCCTACGAGCAGTACTTC. It encodes CASSEADEAYEQYF.

The table lists this clonotype with many counts. The chain is built from TRBV3-1 and TRBJ2-4; D is unresolved. With 3 bases removed from V and 1 base from J, the gap between germline ends came to 7 bases. Per germline, CDR1 LGHDT and CDR2 YNNKEL (reference sequence). The CDR3 is 14 residues long. This CDR3 is CASSQGMAKNIQYF. CDR3 coding DNA: TGTGCCAGCAGCCAGGGTATGGCCAAAAACATTCAGTACTTC. Drawing the rest from reference TRBV3-1 and TRBJ2-4, the complete variable domain is DTAVSQTPKYLVTQMGNDKSIKCEQNLGHDTMYWYKQDSKKFLKIMFSYNNKELIINETVPNRFSPKSPDKAHLNLHINSLELGDSAVYFCASSQGMAKNIQYFGAGTRLSVL.

This clonotype was seen a handful of times. This chain connects TRBV7-2 to TRBJ1-6; D is ambiguous. The CDR3 is 14 residues long. The V and J ends lost 2 bases and 18 bases respectively, with 20 bases between them. Germline lookup yields CDR1 SGHTA and CDR2 FQGNSA. The CDR3, as DNA: TGTGCCAGCAGCTTAAGGAGAGAAGGACCCGCCCCCCACTTT. Protein product: CASSLRREGPAPHF.

The rearrangement links TRBV6-5 to TRBJ2-5; D unclear. Germline V gene lookup returns CDR1 MNHEY and CDR2 SVGAGI. Trimming stripped 10 bases from V and 2 bases from J, with 11 bases between. This CDR3 has 12 residues. CDR3 coding DNA: TGTGCCACCGCCGGGTTACAAGAGACCCAGTACTTC. It is translated as CATAGLQETQYF.